Listed here is a single TCR beta chain. The table lists this clone with a few counts. Its recognized antigen is unknown. Base qualities were left out, and no much larger clone turns up one base away. In the ViraFEST assay, PBMC were stimulated with viral peptide pools, and antigen-specific CD4+ T cell clonotypes were then identified by expansion using TCR sequencing. After around 11 days of culture, CD4+ T cells were isolated with the EasySep CD4+ T cell isolation kit. Each participant got two doses of an mRNA SARS-CoV-2 vaccine, either BNT162b2 or mRNA-1273. None of the healthy vaccine recipients had a prior SARS-CoV-2 infection, which was confirmed by nucleocapsid antibody tests that came back negative both before and after vaccination. Around 2 million PBMC per well were cultured in IMDM with roughly 5% human AB serum, 10 IU/ml IL-2 and gentamicin, plus 10 ug/ml peptides. Half of the culture medium was replaced with fresh IL-2-containing medium on days 3 and 7. Unless noted otherwise, every peptide stimulation condition was grown in triplicate wells. PBMC were separated from whole blood using Ficoll-Paque Plus gradient centrifugation and were then either cryopreserved at -140C or used fresh. The overlapping peptide pools covered the spike proteins of SARS-CoV-2 as well as those of the common cold coronaviruses HCoV-NL63, HCoV-OC43 and HCoV-229E. Genomic DNA was extracted from cultured CD4+ T cells with the QIAamp micro DNA kit.

The sample comes from a study of vaccination effects on CD4 cells after COVID-19 (dated by TCRdb to the early 2020s). Study-wide context: Post-vaccine samples across the study were collected a median of 72 days after the second dose, with a range of 14 to 241. The study compared SARS-CoV-2 spike-specific CD4+ TCR repertoires before and after mRNA vaccination in COVID-19 convalescent patients and infection-naive vaccine recipients. The full study included 9 to 10 COVID-19 convalescent patients and a few SARS-CoV-2-naive healthy vaccine recipients. Cultures from other donors in the study were sequenced with the Oncomine TCR Beta short-read assay on an Illumina iSeq 100.

Libraries were prepared through the immunoSEQ multiplex PCR assay. TCR beta CDR3 sequencing was performed on DNA from the cultured, isolated CD4+ T cells. Turning to the authors' computational methods: Non-productive TCR sequences were removed, reads were trimmed to the CDR3 region, and CDR3s of at least 7 amino acids were retained. The MANAFEST web app was used to identify antigen-specific clonotypes by comparing expansion in peptide wells with expansion in reference cultures. To be called positive, a clone needed expansion at FDR<0.05 compared with the reference and with all other wells, an odds ratio greater than 5, and a frequency greater than 0.1% in two replicate wells. A clonotype was defined as cross-reactive if the clonotype was significantly expanded both in SARS-CoV-2 spike wells and in at least one common cold coronavirus spike condition. CDR3 similarity was assessed by Levenshtein distance using the stringdist R package, and unrooted trees were constructed with ape in R 3.6.1. TCRdb mirrors the immuneACCESS table, restricted to in-frame sequences. Some clones are absent from its copies; in checked studies, under half trace to an unresolved V gene, and the reason for the others is unknown. The DNA gave D and trimming, while V, J and clone size come from that table. The sample yields under 80,000 clones; approximately 73% were counted once. The ten biggest clones cover 0.95% to 1.5% of the sample.

V ends up 6 bases short and J 7 bases short, with an unmatched junction base count of 9. The CDR3 runs 14 amino acids, cysteine and phenylalanine included. The CDR3 DNA has 42 bases and is translated from base 1. Reading the germline V gene (reference sequence) gives CDR1 SEHNR and CDR2 FQNEAQ. General conclusions and limits of the study: Limitations of the study were the small number of convalescent patients and the absence of early post-infection timepoints. Both infection-induced and vaccine-induced clones contracted markedly at late post-vaccination timepoints, which is consistent with waning T cell responses. Among healthy vaccine recipients, nearly all vaccine-induced clones were SARS-CoV-2 mono-reactive, and only 1 of 255 was cross-reactive with common cold coronaviruses.

The sequence joins TRBV7-9 to TRBJ1-3, with 7 central nucleotides matching TRBD1. Material: CD4+ T cells from PBMCs cultured with HCoV-229E spike peptides, obtained after COVID-19 vaccination. The label giving this sample's cell subset or site can be read as: HCoV-229E spike overlapping peptide pool stimulation. This receptor was identified in a human donor who received a COVID-19 vaccine. In nucleotide form, the sequence is TGTGCCAGCAGAGCAGCAGGGGGTCGGAACACCATATATTTT. Translated, this gives CASRAAGGRNTIYF. Where the CDR3 stops, the reference TRBV7-9 and TRBJ1-3 genes take over; the full variable domain is DTGVSQNPRHKITKRGQNVTFRCDPISEHNRLYWYRQTLGQGPEFLTYFQNEAQLEKSRLLSDRFSAERPKGSFSTLEIQRTEQGDSAMYLCASRAAGGRNTIYFGEGSWLTVV.